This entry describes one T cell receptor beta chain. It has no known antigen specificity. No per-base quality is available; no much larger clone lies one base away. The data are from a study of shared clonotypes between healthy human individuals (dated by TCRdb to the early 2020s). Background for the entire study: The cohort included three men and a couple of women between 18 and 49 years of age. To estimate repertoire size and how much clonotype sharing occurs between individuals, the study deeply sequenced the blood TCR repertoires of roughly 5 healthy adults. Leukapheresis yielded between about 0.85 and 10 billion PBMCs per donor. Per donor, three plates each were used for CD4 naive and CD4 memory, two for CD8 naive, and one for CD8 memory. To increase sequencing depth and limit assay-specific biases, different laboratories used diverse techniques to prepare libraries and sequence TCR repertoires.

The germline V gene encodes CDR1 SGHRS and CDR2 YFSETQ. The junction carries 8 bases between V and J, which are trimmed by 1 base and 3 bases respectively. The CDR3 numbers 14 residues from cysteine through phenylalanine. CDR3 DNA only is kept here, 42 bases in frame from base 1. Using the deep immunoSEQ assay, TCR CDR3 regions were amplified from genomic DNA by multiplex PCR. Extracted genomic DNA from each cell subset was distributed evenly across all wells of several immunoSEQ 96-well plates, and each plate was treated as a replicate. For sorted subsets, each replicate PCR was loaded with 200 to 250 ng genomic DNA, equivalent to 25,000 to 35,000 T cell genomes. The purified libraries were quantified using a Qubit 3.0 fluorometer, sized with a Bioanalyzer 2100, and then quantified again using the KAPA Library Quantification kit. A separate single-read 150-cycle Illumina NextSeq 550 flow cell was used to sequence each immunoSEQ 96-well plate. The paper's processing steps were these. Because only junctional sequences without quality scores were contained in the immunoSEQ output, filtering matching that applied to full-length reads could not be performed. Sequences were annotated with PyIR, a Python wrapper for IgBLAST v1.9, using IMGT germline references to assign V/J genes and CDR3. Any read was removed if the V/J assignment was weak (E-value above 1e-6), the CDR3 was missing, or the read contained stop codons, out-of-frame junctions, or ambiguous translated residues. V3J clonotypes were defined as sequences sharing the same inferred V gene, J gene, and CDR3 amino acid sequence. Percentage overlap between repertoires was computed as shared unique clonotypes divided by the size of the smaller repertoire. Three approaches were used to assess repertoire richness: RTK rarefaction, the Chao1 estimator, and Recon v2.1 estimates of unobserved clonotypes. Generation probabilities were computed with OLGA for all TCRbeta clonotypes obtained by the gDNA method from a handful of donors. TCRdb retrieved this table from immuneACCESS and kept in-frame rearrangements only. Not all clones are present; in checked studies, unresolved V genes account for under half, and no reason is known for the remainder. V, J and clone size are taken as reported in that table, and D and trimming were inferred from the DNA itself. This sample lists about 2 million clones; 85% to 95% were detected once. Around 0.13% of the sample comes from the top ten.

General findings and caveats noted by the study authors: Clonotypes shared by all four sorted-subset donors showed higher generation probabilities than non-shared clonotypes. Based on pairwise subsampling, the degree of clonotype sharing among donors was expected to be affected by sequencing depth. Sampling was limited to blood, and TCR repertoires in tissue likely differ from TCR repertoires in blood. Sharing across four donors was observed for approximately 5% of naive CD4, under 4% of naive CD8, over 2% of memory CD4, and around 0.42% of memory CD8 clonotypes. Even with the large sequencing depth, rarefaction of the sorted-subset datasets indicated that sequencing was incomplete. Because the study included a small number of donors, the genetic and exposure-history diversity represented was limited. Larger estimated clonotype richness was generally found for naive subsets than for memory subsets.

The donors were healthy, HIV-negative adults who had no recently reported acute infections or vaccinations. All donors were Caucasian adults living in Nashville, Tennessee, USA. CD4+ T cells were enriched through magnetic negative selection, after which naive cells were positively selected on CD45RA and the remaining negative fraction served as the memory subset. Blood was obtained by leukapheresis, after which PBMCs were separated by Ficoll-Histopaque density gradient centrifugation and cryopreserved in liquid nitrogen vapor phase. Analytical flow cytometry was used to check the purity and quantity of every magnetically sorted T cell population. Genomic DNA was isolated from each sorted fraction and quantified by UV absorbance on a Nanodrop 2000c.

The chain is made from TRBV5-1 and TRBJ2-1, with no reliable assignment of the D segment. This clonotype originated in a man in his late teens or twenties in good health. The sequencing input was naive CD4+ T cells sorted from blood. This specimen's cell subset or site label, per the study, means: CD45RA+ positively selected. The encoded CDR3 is CASSLRVNYNEQFF. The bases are TGCGCCAGCAGCTTGAGGGTCAACTACAATGAGCAGTTCTTC.